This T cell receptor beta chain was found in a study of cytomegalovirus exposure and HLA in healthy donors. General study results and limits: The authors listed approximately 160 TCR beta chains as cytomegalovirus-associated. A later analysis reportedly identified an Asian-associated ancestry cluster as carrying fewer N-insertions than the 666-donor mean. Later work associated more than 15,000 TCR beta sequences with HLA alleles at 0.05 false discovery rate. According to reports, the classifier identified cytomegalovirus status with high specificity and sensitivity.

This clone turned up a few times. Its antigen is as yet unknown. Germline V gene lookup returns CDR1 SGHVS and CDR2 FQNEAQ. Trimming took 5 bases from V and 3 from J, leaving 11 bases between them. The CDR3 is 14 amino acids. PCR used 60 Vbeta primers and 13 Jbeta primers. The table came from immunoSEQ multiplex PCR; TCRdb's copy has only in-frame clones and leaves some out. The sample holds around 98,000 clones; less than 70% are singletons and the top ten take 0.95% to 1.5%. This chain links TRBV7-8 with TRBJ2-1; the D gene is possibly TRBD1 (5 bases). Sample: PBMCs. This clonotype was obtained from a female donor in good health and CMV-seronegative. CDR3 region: CASSPWGIYNEQFF. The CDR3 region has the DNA TGTGCCAGCAGCCCATGGGGCATCTACAATGAGCAGTTCTTC. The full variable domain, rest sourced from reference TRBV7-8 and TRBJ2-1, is GAGVSQSPRYKVAKRGQDVALRCDPISGHVSLFWYQQALGQGPEFLTYFQNEAQLDKSGLPSDRFFAERPEGSVSTLKIQRTQQEDSAVYLCASSPWGIYNEQFFGPGTRLTVL.